The 20 T cell receptor beta chains below were found in one sample sequenced in a study of blood T cell repertoires in COVID-19. Generated by immunoSEQ multiplex PCR, the TCRdb table keeps only in-frame clones and is missing some. The repertoire holds 45,000 or so clones, 80% to 90% seen once, with 2.1% in the top ten. Material: peripheral blood. These receptors all come from a woman of 80 years or more with COVID-19, enrolled during active disease.

The gene calls are TRBV28 and TRBJ1-2, with 8 nucleotides matching TRBD1. The CDR3 contains 13 residues. Germline V gene lookup returns CDR1 MDHEN and CDR2 SYDVKM. In DNA form, the CDR3 reads TGTATCGTCCGGGGACAGGCTGGCTATGGCTACACCTTC. Its translation: CIVRGQAGYGYTF.

The chain links TRBV29-1 to TRBJ2-2; 12 bases line up with TRBD2. Per the germline V gene, CDR1 is SQVTM and CDR2 is ANQGSEA. Trimming cost V 5 bases and J 6 bases; bases outside gene matches: 10. CDR3 size: 16 residues. CDR3 sequence reads: CSVLPGLAGTSGELFF. The CDR3 nucleotides read TGCAGCGTTCTCCCCGGACTAGCGGGAACCTCCGGGGAGCTGTTTTTT.

The chain employs TRBV11-2 and TRBJ2-7; D uncertain. Germline CDR1 SGHAT, CDR2 FQNNGV. The V and J ends lost 3 bases and 2 bases respectively, with 14 bases between them. This CDR3 contains 15 residues. CDR3 DNA: TGTGCCAGCAGCTTCATTCCGGGTCGCACCTACGAGCAGTACTTC. The encoded protein is CASSFIPGRTYEQYF.

The chain couples TRBV6-5 to TRBJ1-1; weak D call: TRBD1 (5 bases). This CDR3 region has 15 residues. The V gene lost 0 bases and the J gene lost 0 bases, with 8 bases spanning the gap. The germline V gene encodes CDR1 MNHEY and CDR2 SVGAGI. Written as DNA, the CDR3 is TGTGCCAGCAGTTACTCGCAGGGTTTGAACACTGAAGCTTTCTTT. Residues: CASSYSQGLNTEAFF.

This chain uses TRBV28 with TRBJ2-2, with D perhaps matching TRBD2 (6 bases). Trimming took 10 bases from V and 6 from J, leaving 9 bases between them. Germline lookup yields CDR1 MDHEN and CDR2 SYDVKM. The CDR3 totals 11 residues. DNA for the CDR3: TGTGCCACCTGGAGGGCCGGGGAGCTGTTTTTT. It codes for CATWRAGELFF.

This CDR3 is CASSIRGRTEAFF. In DNA, the CDR3 is TGTGCCAGTAGTATACGGGGAAGGACTGAAGCTTTCTTT. J is TRBJ1-1 and V is TRBV19; no clear D gene. The germline V gene encodes CDR1 LNHDA and CDR2 SQIVND (reference sequence). The CDR3 has 13 residues. V gave up 2 bases and J gave up 5 bases, with 9 bases separating them.

The gene calls are TRBV5-1 and TRBJ1-5, with 9 nucleotides matching TRBD1. The CDR3 has 20 amino acids. Germline-derived CDR1 and CDR2 are SGHRS and YFSETQ. V was pared by 3 bases and J by 1 base, with 17 bases of the junction left unmatched. The CDR3 sequence is CASSWGRTGASLKSNQPQHF. The CDR3 DNA is TGCGCCAGCAGCTGGGGGCGGACAGGGGCCTCCTTAAAGAGCAATCAGCCCCAGCATTTT.

V gene TRBV29-1 combines with J gene TRBJ1-1; D gene unclear. V was shortened by 8 bases and J by 0 bases, with 13 bases between the two germline ends. Germline CDR1 SQVTM, CDR2 ANQGSEA. This CDR3 is 13 amino acids long. The CDR3 region has the DNA TGCAGCTCACGTGACGGGGTGAACACTGAAGCTTTCTTT. It is translated as CSSRDGVNTEAFF.

The CDR3 spells CAWRGQGDLGEAFF. DNA of the CDR3: TGTGCCTGGAGGGGACAGGGTGATCTCGGTGAAGCTTTCTTT. The chain employs TRBV30 and TRBJ1-1; 9 nucleotides match TRBD1. Looked up from germline, CDR1 is GTSNPN and CDR2 is SVGIG (reference sequence). V was clipped by 3 bases and J by 7 bases; unmatched bases: 9. The CDR3 is made up of 14 amino acids.

This chain links TRBV7-6 with TRBJ2-2, with TRBD2 identical over 8 bases. The germline gives CDR1 SGHVS, CDR2 FNYEAQ. This CDR3 is 15 amino acids long. The ends lost 5 bases at V and 6 bases at J; junction bases unmatched: 8. The CDR3 coding sequence is TGTGCCAGCAGCGCCAGAAGCGGGAGAGCCGGGGAGCTGTTTTTT. Translation gives CASSARSGRAGELFF. Drawing the rest from reference TRBV7-6 and TRBJ2-2, the complete variable domain is GAGVSQSPRYKVTKRGQDVALRCDPISGHVSLYWYRQALGQGPEFLTYFNYEAQQDKSGLPNDRFSAERPEGSISTLTIQRTEQRDSAMYRCASSARSGRAGELFFGEGSRLTVL.

This chain links TRBV5-8 with TRBJ2-7; D might be TRBD1 (5 bases). V shed 3 bases and J shed 4 bases, with 8 bases lying between them. Germline CDR1 is SGHTS and CDR2 is YDEGEE. The CDR3 totals 12 residues. DNA for the CDR3: TGTGCCAGCAGCTCCAGGGCGTACGAGCAGTACTTC. This sequence encodes CASSSRAYEQYF.

The J gene is TRBJ2-2, the V gene TRBV19; D might be TRBD1 (6 bases). Germline loops: CDR1 LNHDA, CDR2 SQIVND (reference sequence). V was clipped by 5 bases and J by 2 bases, with 12 bases between them. The CDR3 has 15 residues. Written as DNA, the CDR3 is TGTGCCAGTAGTGAAACAGGGTTCAACACCGGGGAGCTGTTTTTT. Protein sequence: CASSETGFNTGELFF.

V usage is TRBV11-2 and J usage is TRBJ1-2; perhaps TRBD1 as D (5 bases). This CDR3 is built from 15 residues. Germline V CDR1 and CDR2: SGHAT, FQNNGV. V was pared by 5 bases and J by 0 bases, with 13 bases between. The CDR3 DNA is TGTGCCAGCAGCCCCAACAGGAGCCCTAACTATGGCTACACCTTC. It specifies CASSPNRSPNYGYTF.

This sequence joins TRBV12-3 or TRBV12-4 and TRBJ1-2; D might be TRBD1 (6 bases). V lost 5 bases and J lost 4, with 11 bases in between. CDR3 length: 13 amino acids. The CDR3 loop is CASSQDSLYGYTF. Written as DNA, the CDR3 is TGTGCCAGCAGTCAGGACAGCCTCTATGGCTACACCTTC.

The rearrangement uses TRBV12-2 and TRBJ2-3; the table calls TRBD2, which could not be checked here. TRBV12-2 is reported as a pseudogene. The CDR3 totals 11 residues. The CDR3 DNA reads TGTGCAAGTCGCTCTACTCACACGCAGTATTTT. The encoded protein is CASRSTHTQYF.

The J gene is TRBJ1-5, the V gene TRBV7-9, with a possible D match to TRBD1 (5 bases). The CDR3 loop spans 14 amino acids. V was clipped by 1 base and J by 4 bases, with 8 bases between them. Looked up from germline, CDR1 is SEHNR and CDR2 is FQNEAQ (reference sequence). This chain's CDR3 is CASSLGQINQPQHF. The DNA of the CDR3 is TGTGCCAGCAGCTTAGGACAGATTAATCAGCCCCAGCATTTT.

This clone was picked up a small number of times. The rearrangement links TRBV7-8 to TRBJ1-1, with D possibly being TRBD1 (5 bases). Trimming left V 1 base short and J 8 bases short, with 20 bases between. The CDR3 is made up of 16 amino acids. Germline values: CDR1 SGHVS, CDR2 FQNEAQ. The CDR3 spells CASSLDRQGDLYEAFF. Here the CDR3 DNA reads TGTGCCAGCAGCTTAGACCGACAAGGGGATCTCTACGAAGCTTTCTTT.

The chain uses TRBV2 and TRBJ2-1; D may be TRBD2 (6 bases). Germline V CDR1 and CDR2: SNHLY, FYNNEI. The CDR3 runs 15 residues. V dropped 4 bases and J dropped 0 bases, with 10 bases sitting between them. CDR3 loop: CASSVAGISYNEQFF. The DNA of the CDR3 is TGTGCCAGCAGTGTGGCGGGGATCTCCTACAATGAGCAGTTCTTC.

The chain has TRBV11-3 and TRBJ2-5, with TRBD1 matching 11 bases. With V trimmed by 5 bases and J by 3 bases, 5 bases remained unmatched. In germline, CDR1 is SGHNT, CDR2 YENEEA. The CDR3 is made up of 15 amino acids. In DNA, the CDR3 is TGTGCCAGCAGCGACCCGGGACAGGGGGAAGAGACCCAGTACTTC. Amino acids: CASSDPGQGEETQYF.

This chain's CDR3 is CASSQDRSGRQYSNQPQHF. In nucleotides, the CDR3 is TGCGCCAGCAGCCAAGATCGGAGTGGCCGACAGTATAGCAATCAGCCCCAGCATTTT. The chain recombines TRBV4-1 with TRBJ1-5; a weak D match, TRBD1 (5 bases). The CDR3 has 19 amino acids. Germline CDR1 is MGHRA and CDR2 is YSYEKL. V shed 0 bases and J shed 0 bases, with 18 bases lying between them.